This TCR beta chain was sequenced during a study of blood T cells in healthy people across ages. Notes on the study in general: Among T cells, TCR beta diversity per million cells dropped roughly linearly as age rose. There were more naive CD4+ cells and higher diversity in long-lived donors than in aged donors. The lack of PBMC sorting stopped any conclusive naive versus antigen-experienced comparison.

There are 14 residues in the CDR3. Germline V gene data show CDR1 as MNHNY and CDR2 as SVGAGI (reference sequence). Unmatched junction bases numbered 4, after V lost 1 base and J lost 7 bases. Alongside a J-beta primer mix, a sample-barcoded 5' primer served in a second PCR lasting roughly 6 to 12 cycles. Researchers report that a template-switch adaptor with 12 random nucleotides tagged each cDNA molecule. TCRdb called the 5' RACE reads again in MiXCR, with one record for every CDR3 protein. In the table there are about 600,000 distinct CDR3 sequences, 47% of which are singletons. In the case of this clonotype: No antigen is known for it.

This TCR was sampled from a man older than 75 in good health. The J gene is TRBJ1-5, the V gene TRBV6-6; 7 nucleotides match TRBD1. Input material: blood. CDR3 nucleotide sequence: TGTGCCAGCAGTTACTATCCGGACAGGCAGCCCCAGCATTTT. Translating gives CASSYYPDRQPQHF.